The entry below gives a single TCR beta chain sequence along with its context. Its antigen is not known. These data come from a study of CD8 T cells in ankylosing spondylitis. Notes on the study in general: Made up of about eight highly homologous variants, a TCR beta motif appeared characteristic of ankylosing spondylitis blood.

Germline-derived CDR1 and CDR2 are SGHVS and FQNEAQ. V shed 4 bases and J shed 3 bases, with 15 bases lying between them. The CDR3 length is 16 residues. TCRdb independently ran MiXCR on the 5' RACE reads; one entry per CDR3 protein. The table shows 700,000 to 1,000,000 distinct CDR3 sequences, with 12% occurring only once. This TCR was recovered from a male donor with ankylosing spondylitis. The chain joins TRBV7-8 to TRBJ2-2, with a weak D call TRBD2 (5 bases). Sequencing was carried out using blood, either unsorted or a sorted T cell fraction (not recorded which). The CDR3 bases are TGTGCCAGCAGCTCCACTTTCGGAGGCGACACCGGGGAGCTGTTTTTT. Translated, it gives CASSSTFGGDTGELFF.